This T cell receptor (beta chain) was sequenced during a study of blood T cell repertoires in COVID-19. This clone showed up just once. The table came from immunoSEQ multiplex PCR; TCRdb's copy has only in-frame clones and leaves some out. In the table there are some 260,000 clones, approximately 86% of which are singletons. V gave up 4 bases and J gave up 4 bases; unmatched junction bases: 7. Per germline, CDR1 MGHDK and CDR2 SYGVNS. The CDR3 runs to 15 residues. The sample consisted of peripheral blood. V gene TRBV25-1 combines with J gene TRBJ2-5; TRBD1 agrees at 9 bases. The clonotype originates from a man older than 75 with acute or convalescent COVID-19. The CDR3 reads CASSAGQGGGETQYF. In nucleotides, the CDR3 is TGTGCCAGCAGTGCGGGACAGGGAGGGGGAGAGACCCAGTACTTC.